This T cell receptor beta chain was identified in a study of identifying expanded T cells in peripheral blood. Whole-study results and caveats: Over approximately two and four weeks, about 16 and 19 clones changed, versus roughly 1.2 between replicates.

Sequencing was performed with immunoSEQ multiplex PCR; in TCRdb, only in-frame clones are kept and a portion is missing. The sample lists approximately 97,000 clones; about nine tenths were seen once. As for this clone: Its cognate antigen is unknown.

Trimming took 4 bases from V and 9 from J, leaving 9 bases between them. This CDR3 is 11 amino acids long. Germline-derived CDR1 and CDR2 are SNHLY and FYNNEI. The chain combines TRBV2 with TRBJ2-5; D is possibly TRBD2 (6 bases). This sequence was found in a person aged 18 to 75 in good health. Sequenced input: blood. CDR3 in DNA: TGTGCCAGCAGTGTCTTAGCGGCCCAGTACTTC. It codes for CASSVLAAQYF.